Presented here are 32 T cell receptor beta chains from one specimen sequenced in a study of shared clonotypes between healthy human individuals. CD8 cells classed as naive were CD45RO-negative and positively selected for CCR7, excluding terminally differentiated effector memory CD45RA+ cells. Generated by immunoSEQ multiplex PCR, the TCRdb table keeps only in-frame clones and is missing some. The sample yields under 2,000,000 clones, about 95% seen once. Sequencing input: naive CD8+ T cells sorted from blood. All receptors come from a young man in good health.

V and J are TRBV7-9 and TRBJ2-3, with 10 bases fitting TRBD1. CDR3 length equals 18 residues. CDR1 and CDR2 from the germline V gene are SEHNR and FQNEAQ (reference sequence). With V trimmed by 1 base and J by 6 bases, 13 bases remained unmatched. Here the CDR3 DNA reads TGTGCCAGCAGCTTAGTGGGACAGGGGTCACTGTCTATGGATACGCAGTATTTT. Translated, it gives CASSLVGQGSLSMDTQYF.

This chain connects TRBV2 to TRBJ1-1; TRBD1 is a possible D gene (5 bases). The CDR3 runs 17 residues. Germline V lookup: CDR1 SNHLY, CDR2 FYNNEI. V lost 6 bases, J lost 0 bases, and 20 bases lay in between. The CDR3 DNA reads TGTGCCAGCAGGGAATCGGAGCCTTGGGGGATGAACACTGAAGCTTTCTTT. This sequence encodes CASRESEPWGMNTEAFF.

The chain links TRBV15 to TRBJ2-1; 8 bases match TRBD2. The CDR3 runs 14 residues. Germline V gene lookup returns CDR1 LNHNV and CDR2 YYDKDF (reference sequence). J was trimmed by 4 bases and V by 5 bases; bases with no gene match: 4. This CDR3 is CATSLTSGYNEQFF. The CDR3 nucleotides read TGTGCCACCAGCCTTACTAGCGGTTACAATGAGCAGTTCTTC.

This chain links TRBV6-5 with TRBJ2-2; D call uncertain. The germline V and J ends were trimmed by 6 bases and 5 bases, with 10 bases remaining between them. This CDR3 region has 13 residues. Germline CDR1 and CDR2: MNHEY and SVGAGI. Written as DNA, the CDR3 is TGTGCCAGCAGCCCCCATGGTACCGGGGAGCTGTTTTTT. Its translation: CASSPHGTGELFF.

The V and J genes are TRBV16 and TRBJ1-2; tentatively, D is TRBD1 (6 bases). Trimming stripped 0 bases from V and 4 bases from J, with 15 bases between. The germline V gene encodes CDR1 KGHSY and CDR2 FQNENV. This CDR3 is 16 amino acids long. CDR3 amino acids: CASSQSAQGLGYGYTF. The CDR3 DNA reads TGTGCCAGCAGCCAATCAGCACAGGGCCTAGGCTATGGCTACACCTTC.

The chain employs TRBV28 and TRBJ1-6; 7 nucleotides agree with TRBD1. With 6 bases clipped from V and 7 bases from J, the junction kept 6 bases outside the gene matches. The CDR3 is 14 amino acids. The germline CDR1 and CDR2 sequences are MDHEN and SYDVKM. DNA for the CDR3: TGTGCCAGCAGACTTACAGGGGACAATTCACCCCTCCACTTT. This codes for CASRLTGDNSPLHF.

The DNA of the CDR3 is TGCGCCAGCAGCCAGGACCGGGACTGGTTTTACGAGCAGTACTTC. Encoded protein: CASSQDRDWFYEQYF. The genes are TRBV4-3 and TRBJ2-7; D is possibly TRBD2 (6 bases). The germline CDR1 and CDR2 sequences are LGHNA and YSLEER. V was shortened by 3 bases and J by 4 bases, with 16 bases between the two germline ends. This CDR3 is built from 15 residues.

The CDR3 nucleotides read TGTGCCAGCAGCTTTCGACTAGCGGGAGGCTCCTACGAGCAGTACTTC. Protein product: CASSFRLAGGSYEQYF. The genes are TRBV7-9 and TRBJ2-7; 13 bases map to TRBD2. This CDR3 is 16 amino acids long. Germline V gene data show CDR1 as SEHNR and CDR2 as FQNEAQ (reference sequence). J was trimmed by 0 bases and V by 3 bases; bases with no gene match: 2.

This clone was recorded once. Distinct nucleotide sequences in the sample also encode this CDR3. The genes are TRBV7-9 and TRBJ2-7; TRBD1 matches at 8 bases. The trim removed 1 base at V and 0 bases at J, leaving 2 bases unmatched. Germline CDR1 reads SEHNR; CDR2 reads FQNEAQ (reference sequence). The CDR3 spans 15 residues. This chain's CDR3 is CASSLVQGASYEQYF. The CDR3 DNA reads TGTGCCAGCAGCTTAGTCCAGGGGGCCTCCTACGAGCAGTACTTC.

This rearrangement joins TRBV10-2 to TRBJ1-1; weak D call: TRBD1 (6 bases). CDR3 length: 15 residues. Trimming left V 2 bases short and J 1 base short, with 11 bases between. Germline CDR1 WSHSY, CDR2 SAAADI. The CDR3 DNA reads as TGCGCCAGCAGTGAGGCCACAGGGAGGAACACTGAAGCTTTCTTT. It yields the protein CASSEATGRNTEAFF.

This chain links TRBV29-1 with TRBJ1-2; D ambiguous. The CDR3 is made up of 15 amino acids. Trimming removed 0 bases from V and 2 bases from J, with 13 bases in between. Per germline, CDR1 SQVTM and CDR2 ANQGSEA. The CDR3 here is CSVEDLVGINYGYTF. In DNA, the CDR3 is TGCAGCGTTGAAGATCTTGTGGGAATCAACTATGGCTACACCTTC.

This CDR3 is CASSLVMNTEAFF. CDR3 coding DNA: TGTGCCAGCAGCTTAGTAATGAACACTGAAGCTTTCTTT. V is TRBV7-9 and J is TRBJ1-1; no firm D call. Germline values: CDR1 SEHNR, CDR2 FQNEAQ (reference sequence). V was pared by 1 base and J by 0 bases, with 3 bases between. The CDR3 totals 13 residues. The full variable domain, rest sourced from reference TRBV7-9 and TRBJ1-1, is DTGVSQNPRHKITKRGQNVTFRCDPISEHNRLYWYRQTLGQGPEFLTYFQNEAQLEKSRLLSDRFSAERPKGSFSTLEIQRTEQGDSAMYLCASSLVMNTEAFFGQGTRLTVV.

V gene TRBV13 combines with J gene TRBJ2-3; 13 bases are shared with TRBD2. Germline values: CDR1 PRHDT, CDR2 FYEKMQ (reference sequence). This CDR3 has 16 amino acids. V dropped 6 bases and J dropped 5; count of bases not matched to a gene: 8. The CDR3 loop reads CASRYRLAGGIDTQYF. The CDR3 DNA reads TGTGCCAGCAGATATCGACTAGCGGGAGGAATAGATACGCAGTATTTT.

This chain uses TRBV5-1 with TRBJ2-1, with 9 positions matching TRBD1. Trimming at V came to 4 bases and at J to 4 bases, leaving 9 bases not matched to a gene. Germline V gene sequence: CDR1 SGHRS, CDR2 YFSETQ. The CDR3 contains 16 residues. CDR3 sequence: CASSRYSGTGYNEQFF. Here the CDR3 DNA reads TGCGCCAGCAGCAGATATTCGGGGACAGGGTACAATGAGCAGTTCTTC.

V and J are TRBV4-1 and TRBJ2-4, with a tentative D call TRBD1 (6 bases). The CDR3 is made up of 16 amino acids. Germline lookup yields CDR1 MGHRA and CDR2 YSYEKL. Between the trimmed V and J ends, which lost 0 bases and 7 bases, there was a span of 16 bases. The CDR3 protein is CASSQDIGLQGNIQYF. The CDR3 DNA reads TGCGCCAGCAGCCAAGATATCGGGCTACAGGGTAACATTCAGTACTTC.

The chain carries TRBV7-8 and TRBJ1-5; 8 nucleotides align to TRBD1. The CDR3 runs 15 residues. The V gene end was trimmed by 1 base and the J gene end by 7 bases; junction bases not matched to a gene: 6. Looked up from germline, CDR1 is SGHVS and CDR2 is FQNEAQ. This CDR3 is CASSLGTGIGQPQHF. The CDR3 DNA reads TGTGCCAGCAGCTTAGGGACAGGGATTGGGCAGCCCCAGCATTTT.

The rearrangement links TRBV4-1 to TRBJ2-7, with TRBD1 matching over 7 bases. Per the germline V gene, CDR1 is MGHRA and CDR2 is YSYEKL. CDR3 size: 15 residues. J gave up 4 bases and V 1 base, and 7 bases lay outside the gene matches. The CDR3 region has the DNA TGCGCCAGCAGCCAAGTTCAGGGACAGAGATACGAGCAGTACTTC. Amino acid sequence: CASSQVQGQRYEQYF.

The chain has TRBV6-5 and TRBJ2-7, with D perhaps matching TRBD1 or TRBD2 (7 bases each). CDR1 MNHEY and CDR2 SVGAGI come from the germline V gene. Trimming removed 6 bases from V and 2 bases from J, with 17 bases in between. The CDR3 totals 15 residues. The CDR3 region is CASSLGGQGAYEQYF. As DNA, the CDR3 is TGTGCCAGCAGCCTGGGGGGGCAGGGGGCCTACGAGCAGTACTTC.

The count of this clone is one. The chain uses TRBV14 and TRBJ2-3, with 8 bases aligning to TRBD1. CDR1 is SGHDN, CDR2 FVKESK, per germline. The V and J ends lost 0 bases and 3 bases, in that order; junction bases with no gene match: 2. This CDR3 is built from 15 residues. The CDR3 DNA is TGTGCCAGCAGCCAAGAGAGGACAGGGACAGATACGCAGTATTTT. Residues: CASSQERTGTDTQYF. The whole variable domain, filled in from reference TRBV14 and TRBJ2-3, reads EAGVTQFPSHSVIEKGQTVTLRCDPISGHDNLYWYRRVMGKEIKFLLHFVKESKQDESGMPNNRFLAERTGGTYSTLKVQPAELEDSGVYFCASSQERTGTDTQYFGPGTRLTVL.

CDR3 nucleotide sequence: TGCGCCAGCAGCCCCCTAGACCCAGCGGGAGTCTCCTCCTACAATGAGCAGTTCTTC. Encoded protein: CASSPLDPAGVSSYNEQFF. The chain carries TRBV4-3 and TRBJ2-1; 8 bases map to TRBD2. J gave up 0 bases and V 4 bases, and 14 bases lay outside the gene matches. Germline assignment: CDR1 LGHNA and CDR2 YSLEER. This CDR3 is built from 19 residues.

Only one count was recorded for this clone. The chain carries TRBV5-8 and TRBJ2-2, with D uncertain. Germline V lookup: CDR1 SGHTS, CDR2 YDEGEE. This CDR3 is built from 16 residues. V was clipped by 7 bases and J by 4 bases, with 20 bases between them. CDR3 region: CASGRPGYSGTGELFF. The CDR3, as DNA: TGTGCCAGCGGCCGCCCGGGCTATTCGGGCACCGGGGAGCTGTTTTTT.

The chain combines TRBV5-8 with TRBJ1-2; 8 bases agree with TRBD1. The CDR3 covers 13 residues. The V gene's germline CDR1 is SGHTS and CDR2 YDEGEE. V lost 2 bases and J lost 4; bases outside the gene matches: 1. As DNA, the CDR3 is TGTGCCAGCAGCTTCGGACAGGGCTATGGCTACACCTTC. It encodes CASSFGQGYGYTF.

The CDR3 sequence: CASVLSLAGVRETQYF. The CDR3 DNA sequence: TGTGCCAGCGTTTTATCTCTAGCGGGAGTGAGGGAGACCCAGTACTTC. The chain employs TRBV2 and TRBJ2-5, with 10 positions matching TRBD2. The CDR3 consists of 16 residues. Trimming at V came to 8 bases and at J to 5 bases, leaving 14 bases not matched to a gene. CDR1 is SNHLY, CDR2 FYNNEI, per germline.

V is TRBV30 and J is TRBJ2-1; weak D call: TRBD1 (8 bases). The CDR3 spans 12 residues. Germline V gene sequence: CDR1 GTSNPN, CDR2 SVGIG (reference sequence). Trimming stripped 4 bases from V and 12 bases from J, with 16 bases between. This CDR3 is CAWTQQGGWQFF. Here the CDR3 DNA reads TGTGCCTGGACCCAACAGGGGGGGTGGCAGTTCTTC.

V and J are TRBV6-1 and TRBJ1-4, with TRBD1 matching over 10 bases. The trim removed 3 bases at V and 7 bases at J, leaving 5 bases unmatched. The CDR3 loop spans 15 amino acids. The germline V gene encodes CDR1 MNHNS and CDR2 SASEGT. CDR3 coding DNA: TGTGCCAGCAGTGAGGCCGGGACAGGGGTTGAAAAACTGTTTTTT. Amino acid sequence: CASSEAGTGVEKLFF.

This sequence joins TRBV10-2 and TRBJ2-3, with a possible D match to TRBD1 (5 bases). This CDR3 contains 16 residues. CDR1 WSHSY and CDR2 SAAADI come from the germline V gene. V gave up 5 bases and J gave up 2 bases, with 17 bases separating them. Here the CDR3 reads CASSQGTLVLTDTQYF. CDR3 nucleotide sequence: TGCGCCAGCAGTCAGGGCACACTGGTCCTCACAGATACGCAGTATTTT.

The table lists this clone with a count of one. This CDR3 reads CASSSNTQNEQFF. The CDR3 DNA is TGTGCCAGCAGTTCCAACACCCAGAATGAGCAGTTCTTC. This chain connects TRBV6-5 to TRBJ2-1; D is unresolved. Trimming cost V 4 bases and J 7 bases, with 11 bases left between them. The CDR3 length is 13 residues. CDR1 and CDR2 from the germline V gene are MNHEY and SVGAGI.

CDR3: CASLLAGALLGDTQYF. CDR3 bases: TGTGCCAGCCTTCTAGCGGGAGCTCTTTTAGGAGATACGCAGTATTTT. The gene calls are TRBV7-9 and TRBJ2-3; 10 bases match TRBD2. The CDR3 covers 16 residues. The germline CDR1 and CDR2 sequences are SEHNR and FQNEAQ (reference sequence). After removal of 8 bases from V and 5 bases from J, the junction contained 13 bases not matched to a gene.

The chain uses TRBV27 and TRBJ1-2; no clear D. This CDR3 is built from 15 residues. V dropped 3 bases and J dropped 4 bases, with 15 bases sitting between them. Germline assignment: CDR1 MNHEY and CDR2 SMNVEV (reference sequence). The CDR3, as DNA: TGTGCCAGCAGTTTCCTTTCGGACTCCTTCTATGGCTACACCTTC. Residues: CASSFLSDSFYGYTF.

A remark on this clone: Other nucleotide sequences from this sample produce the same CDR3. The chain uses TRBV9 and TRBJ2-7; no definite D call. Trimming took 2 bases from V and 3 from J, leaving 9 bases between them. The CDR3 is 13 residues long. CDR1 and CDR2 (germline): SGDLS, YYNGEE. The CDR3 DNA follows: TGTGCCAGCAGCGTCGGCTCCGACTACGAGCAGTACTTC. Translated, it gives CASSVGSDYEQYF.

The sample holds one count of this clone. Here the CDR3 reads CASSPRDKDPYEQYF. CDR3 DNA: TGTGCCAGTAGTCCCCGGGACAAAGATCCCTACGAGCAGTACTTC. The V gene is TRBV19, the J gene TRBJ2-7, with D possibly TRBD1 on 6 matching bases. V lost 5 bases, J lost 2 bases, and 16 bases lay in between. CDR3 size: 15 residues. CDR1 is LNHDA and CDR2 is SQIVND in the germline V gene (reference sequence).

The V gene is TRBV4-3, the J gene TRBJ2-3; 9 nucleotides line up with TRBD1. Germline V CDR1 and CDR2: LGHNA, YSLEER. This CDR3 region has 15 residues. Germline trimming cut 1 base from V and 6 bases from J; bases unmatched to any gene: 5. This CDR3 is CASSQGTGVVDTQYF. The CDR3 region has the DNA TGCGCCAGCAGCCAAGGGACAGGGGTAGTGGATACGCAGTATTTT.